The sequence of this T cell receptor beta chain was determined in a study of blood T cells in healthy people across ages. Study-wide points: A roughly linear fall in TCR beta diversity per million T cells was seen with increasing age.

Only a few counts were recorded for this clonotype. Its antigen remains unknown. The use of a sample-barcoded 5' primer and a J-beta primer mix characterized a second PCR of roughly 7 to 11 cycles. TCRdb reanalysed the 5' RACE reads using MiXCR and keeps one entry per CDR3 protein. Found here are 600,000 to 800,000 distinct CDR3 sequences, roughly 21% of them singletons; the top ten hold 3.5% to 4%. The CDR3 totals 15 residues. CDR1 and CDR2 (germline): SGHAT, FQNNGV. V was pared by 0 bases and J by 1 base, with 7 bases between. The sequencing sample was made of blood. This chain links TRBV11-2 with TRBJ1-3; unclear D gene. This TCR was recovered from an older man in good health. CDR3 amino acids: CASSLEETSGNTIYF. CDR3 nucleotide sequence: TGTGCCAGCAGCTTAGAGGAGACTTCTGGAAACACCATATATTTT.